This T cell receptor (beta chain) appears in the sequencing data of a study of cytomegalovirus exposure and HLA in healthy donors. Turning to the study itself: Early released data had approximately 86 million unique TCRs, all coming from HLA-typed donors.

Vbeta (60) and Jbeta (13) primers were used in the PCR. Clones were read by immunoSEQ multiplex PCR, and TCRdb kept only the in-frame ones, dropping some. The sample consists of tens of thousands of clones, roughly 86% of them appearing once. The clonotype originates from a man aged 25-40 years in good health and CMV-seropositive. Source material: PBMCs.

This CDR3 reads CAISGGRFNQPQHF. For the CDR3, the DNA is TGTGCCATCAGTGGGGGGCGGTTCAATCAGCCCCAGCATTTT. The chain links TRBV10-3 to TRBJ1-5; a weak D match, TRBD1 (6 bases). The CDR3 contains 14 residues. From germline, CDR1 is ENHRY and CDR2 SYGVKD. Trimming pared 4 bases from V and 3 bases from J, leaving 10 bases between.